This T cell receptor beta chain came from a study of T cell responses to AZD1222 COVID-19 vaccine. General study findings and limits: Of the AZD1222 recipients, only five to seven were seropositive at baseline. Dominant CD4 TCR responses targeted spike regions 160-218 and 743-854.

Notes on this clone: Its antigen is currently unknown.

Only in-frame clones appear in the TCRdb table, and some are missing; sequencing was by immunoSEQ multiplex PCR. The repertoire consists of some 180,000 clones, with 87% occurring once and the leading ten covering around 1%. This CDR3 has 16 amino acids. The V and J ends lost 4 bases and 3 bases, in that order; junction bases with no gene match: 8. CDR1 is LGHNA, CDR2 YNFKEQ, per germline. The receptor comes from an adult who received the AZD1222 COVID-19 vaccine. The sample was peripheral blood, taken 28 days after the second AZD1222 dose. The chain has TRBV4-2 and TRBJ1-5; 8 bases line up with TRBD1. CDR3 amino acids: CASSRLPGQDNQPQHF. The DNA of the CDR3 is TGTGCCAGCAGCCGCCTACCGGGACAGGACAATCAGCCCCAGCATTTT.